Listed below are T cell receptor beta chains from one sample, sequenced in a study of shared clonotypes between healthy human individuals. Sequenced by immunoSEQ multiplex PCR; TCRdb stores in-frame clones only, minus some. The sample lists roughly 2.2 million clones, around 93% occurring once. Source material: naive CD4+ T cells from PBMCs. These receptors all stem from a man aged 18-30 years in good health. Some clones in this sample may be carry-over from other donors' samples. CDR3s include the opening cysteine and the closing phenylalanine or tryptophan. The D gene is left open where the match is weak. Clone size is stated in some rows and not others, as once, few, many or a class when expanded.

v_call: TRBV18
d_call: -
j_call: TRBJ1-2
clone_size: -
cdr3_aa: CASSPGEGYGYTF
cdr3_nt: TGTGCCAGCTCGCCCGGGGAGGGCTATGGCTACACCTTC

v_call: TRBV7-8
d_call: TRBD1
j_call: TRBJ2-5
clone_size: -
cdr3_aa: CASSLVTGGWETQYF
cdr3_nt: TGTGCCAGCAGCTTAGTGACAGGGGGCTGGGAGACCCAGTACTTC

v_call: TRBV19
d_call: TRBD2
j_call: TRBJ2-7
clone_size: -
cdr3_aa: CASSINPSGSLEQYF
cdr3_nt: TGTGCCAGTAGTATAAACCCTAGCGGGAGTCTCGAGCAGTACTTC

v_call: TRBV11-2
d_call: -
j_call: TRBJ1-4
clone_size: once
cdr3_aa: CASSAGVATNEKLFF
cdr3_nt: TGTGCCAGCAGCGCAGGGGTTGCAACTAATGAAAAACTGTTTTTT

v_call: TRBV10-1
d_call: -
j_call: TRBJ1-5
clone_size: -
cdr3_aa: CASSEMGNQPQHF
cdr3_nt: TGCGCCAGCAGTGAGATGGGGAATCAGCCCCAGCATTTT

v_call: TRBV4-1
d_call: TRBD1
j_call: TRBJ1-1
clone_size: -
cdr3_aa: CASSHGGQGSHEAFF
cdr3_nt: TGCGCCAGCAGCCATGGGGGACAGGGGTCCCATGAAGCTTTCTTT

v_call: TRBV6-6
d_call: TRBD2
j_call: TRBJ2-7
clone_size: -
cdr3_aa: CASSYHTSGDYEQYF
cdr3_nt: TGTGCCAGCAGTTATCATACTAGCGGCGACTACGAGCAGTACTTC

v_call: TRBV5-1
d_call: TRBD2
j_call: TRBJ2-1
clone_size: -
cdr3_aa: CASSPVAGDNEQFF
cdr3_nt: TGCGCCAGCAGCCCCGTAGCGGGAGACAATGAGCAGTTCTTC

v_call: TRBV30
d_call: -
j_call: TRBJ1-4
clone_size: once
cdr3_aa: CAWGNEKLFF
cdr3_nt: TGTGCCTGGGGTAATGAAAAACTGTTTTTT

v_call: TRBV6-1
d_call: -
j_call: TRBJ2-7
clone_size: -
cdr3_aa: CASSASGAVTYEQYF
cdr3_nt: TGTGCCAGCAGTGCCAGCGGAGCCGTAACCTACGAGCAGTACTTC

v_call: TRBV4-1
d_call: TRBD1
j_call: TRBJ2-1
clone_size: -
cdr3_aa: CASSQPTGKYNEQFF
cdr3_nt: TGCGCCAGCAGCCAACCGACAGGGAAATACAATGAGCAGTTCTTC

v_call: TRBV28
d_call: TRBD1
j_call: TRBJ1-5
clone_size: -
cdr3_aa: CASSPPGTGHRQPQHF
cdr3_nt: TGTGCCAGCAGTCCCCCCGGGACAGGGCATCGTCAGCCCCAGCATTTT

v_call: TRBV7-6
d_call: TRBD1
j_call: TRBJ2-5
clone_size: -
cdr3_aa: CASSWGTGLETQYF
cdr3_nt: TGTGCCAGCAGCTGGGGGACAGGGCTAGAGACCCAGTACTTC

v_call: TRBV28
d_call: -
j_call: TRBJ1-2
clone_size: -
cdr3_aa: CASTGLVYGYTF
cdr3_nt: TGTGCCAGCACCGGCTTAGTCTATGGCTACACCTTC

v_call: TRBV1
d_call: -
j_call: TRBJ2-7
clone_size: -
cdr3_aa: CTSSLLRASGFTYEQYF
cdr3_nt: TGCACCAGCAGCCTCCTCAGGGCTAGCGGGTTCACCTACGAGCAGTACTTC

v_call: TRBV20-1
d_call: -
j_call: TRBJ1-2
clone_size: -
cdr3_aa: CSGAAGSGYTF
cdr3_nt: TGCAGTGGGGCGGCGGGTTCTGGCTACACCTTC

v_call: TRBV19
d_call: -
j_call: TRBJ2-1
clone_size: -
cdr3_aa: CASSIMTAPTNEQFF
cdr3_nt: TGTGCCAGTAGTATAATGACGGCCCCCACGAATGAGCAGTTCTTC

v_call: TRBV29-1
d_call: -
j_call: TRBJ1-1
clone_size: -
cdr3_aa: CSVEEFREPQRIF
cdr3_nt: TGCAGCGTTGAAGAGTTCCGGGAGCCCCAACGGATCTTT

v_call: TRBV5-1
d_call: -
j_call: TRBJ2-1
clone_size: -
cdr3_aa: CASSRDNRAEQFF
cdr3_nt: TGCGCCAGCAGCAGAGACAACAGGGCTGAGCAGTTCTTC

v_call: TRBV5-1
d_call: -
j_call: TRBJ2-7
clone_size: -
cdr3_aa: CASSLLVAATYEQYF
cdr3_nt: TGCGCCAGCAGCTTGCTTGTGGCGGCCACCTACGAGCAGTACTTC

v_call: TRBV30
d_call: -
j_call: TRBJ2-7
clone_size: once
cdr3_aa: CAWIPRGRARSSYEQYF
cdr3_nt: TGTGCCTGGATCCCACGGGGCAGGGCTCGTAGCTCCTACGAGCAGTACTTC

v_call: TRBV6-1
d_call: TRBD1
j_call: TRBJ2-7
clone_size: -
cdr3_aa: CASSESLRQGPYEQYF
cdr3_nt: TGTGCCAGCAGTGAATCCCTCCGACAGGGCCCCTACGAGCAGTACTTC

v_call: TRBV11-1
d_call: -
j_call: TRBJ2-3
clone_size: -
cdr3_aa: CASSPTGGRRGDTQYF
cdr3_nt: TGTGCCAGCAGCCCTACTGGCGGGCGGCGGGGAGATACGCAGTATTTT

v_call: TRBV7-2
d_call: -
j_call: TRBJ2-5
clone_size: -
cdr3_aa: CASSSRSDYPGTQYF
cdr3_nt: TGTGCCAGCAGCTCGCGGTCGGACTACCCGGGGACCCAGTACTTC

v_call: TRBV6-5
d_call: -
j_call: TRBJ2-7
clone_size: -
cdr3_aa: CASRRGTVSYEQYF
cdr3_nt: TGTGCCAGCAGACGCGGGACAGTCTCCTACGAGCAGTACTTC

v_call: TRBV7-3
d_call: -
j_call: TRBJ1-1
clone_size: -
cdr3_aa: CASSTQGQTAGAFF
cdr3_nt: TGTGCCAGCAGCACCCAGGGACAAACCGCGGGAGCTTTCTTT

v_call: TRBV27
d_call: -
j_call: TRBJ1-5
clone_size: -
cdr3_aa: CASSFVQRGQPQHF
cdr3_nt: TGTGCCAGCAGTTTCGTTCAGCGGGGTCAGCCCCAGCATTTT

v_call: TRBV4-1
d_call: TRBD1
j_call: TRBJ2-7
clone_size: -
cdr3_aa: CASGRVSQGAYEQYF
cdr3_nt: TGCGCCAGCGGACGCGTCTCTCAGGGGGCCTACGAGCAGTACTTC

v_call: TRBV28
d_call: -
j_call: TRBJ1-2
clone_size: -
cdr3_aa: CASTHSGNTNYGYTF
cdr3_nt: TGTGCCAGCACCCACTCGGGCAACACTAACTATGGCTACACCTTC

v_call: TRBV6-5
d_call: -
j_call: TRBJ1-1
clone_size: -
cdr3_aa: CASSPRQTEAFF
cdr3_nt: TGTGCCAGCAGCCCCCGCCAGACTGAAGCTTTCTTT

v_call: TRBV7-3
d_call: TRBD1
j_call: TRBJ2-7
clone_size: -
cdr3_aa: CASSRGTGGEQYF
cdr3_nt: TGTGCCAGCAGCCGAGGGACAGGGGGCGAGCAGTACTTC

v_call: TRBV4-3
d_call: -
j_call: TRBJ1-1
clone_size: -
cdr3_aa: CASSQNSGAFF
cdr3_nt: TGCGCCAGCAGCCAAAACTCCGGAGCTTTCTTT

v_call: TRBV4-1
d_call: TRBD2
j_call: TRBJ2-1
clone_size: few
cdr3_aa: CASSQRGLAVYNEQFF
cdr3_nt: TGCGCCAGCAGCCAGAGGGGACTAGCGGTTTACAATGAGCAGTTCTTC

v_call: TRBV28
d_call: -
j_call: TRBJ1-3
clone_size: -
cdr3_aa: CASGTPGNTIYF
cdr3_nt: TGTGCCAGCGGGACACCCGGAAACACCATATATTTT

v_call: TRBV5-4
d_call: TRBD2
j_call: TRBJ2-1
clone_size: -
cdr3_aa: CASSFGTSEQFF
cdr3_nt: TGTGCCAGCAGCTTTGGGACTAGCGAGCAGTTCTTC

v_call: TRBV5-1
d_call: -
j_call: TRBJ2-2
clone_size: -
cdr3_aa: CASRGAETNTGELFF
cdr3_nt: TGCGCCAGCCGGGGGGCAGAGACTAACACCGGGGAGCTGTTTTTT

v_call: TRBV9
d_call: TRBD2
j_call: TRBJ2-1
clone_size: -
cdr3_aa: CASSGTLAGGPMYEQFF
cdr3_nt: TGTGCCAGCAGCGGGACCCTAGCGGGAGGGCCTATGTATGAGCAGTTCTTC

v_call: TRBV7-9
d_call: TRBD1
j_call: TRBJ2-1
clone_size: -
cdr3_aa: CASSLAPGQANYNEQFF
cdr3_nt: TGTGCCAGCAGCTTAGCGCCGGGACAGGCCAATTACAATGAGCAGTTCTTC

v_call: TRBV5-6
d_call: TRBD2
j_call: TRBJ2-3
clone_size: -
cdr3_aa: CASSYRTSGRPVTDTQYF
cdr3_nt: TGTGCCAGCAGCTACCGGACTAGCGGGAGACCCGTAACAGATACGCAGTATTTT

v_call: TRBV5-1
d_call: TRBD1
j_call: TRBJ2-7
clone_size: -
cdr3_aa: CASSLAPTGGAYEQYF
cdr3_nt: TGCGCCAGCAGCTTGGCTCCGACAGGGGGCGCCTACGAGCAGTACTTC

v_call: TRBV19
d_call: TRBD2
j_call: TRBJ2-1
clone_size: -
cdr3_aa: CASSSGRIREQFF
cdr3_nt: TGTGCCAGTAGTAGCGGGAGGATTCGCGAGCAGTTCTTC

v_call: TRBV28
d_call: TRBD2
j_call: TRBJ2-7
clone_size: -
cdr3_aa: CASSSSGPTYEQYF
cdr3_nt: TGTGCCAGCAGTTCTAGCGGTCCTACCTACGAGCAGTACTTC

v_call: TRBV28
d_call: TRBD1
j_call: TRBJ1-2
clone_size: -
cdr3_aa: CASSAHRGDYGYTF
cdr3_nt: TGTGCCAGCAGTGCCCACAGGGGCGACTATGGCTACACCTTC

v_call: TRBV5-6
d_call: TRBD1
j_call: TRBJ2-5
clone_size: -
cdr3_aa: CASRNWTGFVTQYF
cdr3_nt: TGTGCCAGCAGAAATTGGACAGGGTTTGTGACCCAGTACTTC

v_call: TRBV10-1
d_call: -
j_call: TRBJ2-5
clone_size: -
cdr3_aa: CASSGGAGETQYF
cdr3_nt: TGCGCCAGCAGTGGAGGGGCGGGGGAGACCCAGTACTTC

v_call: TRBV27
d_call: -
j_call: TRBJ2-7
clone_size: -
cdr3_aa: CASSYQGISSYEQYF
cdr3_nt: TGTGCCAGCAGTTATCAGGGAATCAGCTCCTACGAGCAGTACTTC

v_call: TRBV18
d_call: -
j_call: TRBJ2-2
clone_size: -
cdr3_aa: CASSQVSGVNTGELFF
cdr3_nt: TGTGCCAGCTCTCAAGTCTCGGGGGTGAACACCGGGGAGCTGTTTTTT

v_call: TRBV7-9
d_call: -
j_call: TRBJ2-5
clone_size: -
cdr3_aa: CASSYDSEETQYF
cdr3_nt: TGTGCCAGCAGCTACGACAGTGAAGAGACCCAGTACTTC

v_call: TRBV28
d_call: -
j_call: TRBJ1-5
clone_size: -
cdr3_aa: CASSLGEAGVPQHF
cdr3_nt: TGTGCCAGCAGTTTAGGAGAGGCCGGTGTGCCCCAGCATTTT

v_call: TRBV7-3
d_call: -
j_call: TRBJ2-5
clone_size: -
cdr3_aa: CASLGGLQETQYF
cdr3_nt: TGTGCCAGCTTGGGGGGGCTCCAAGAGACCCAGTACTTC

v_call: TRBV7-8
d_call: -
j_call: TRBJ1-5
clone_size: -
cdr3_aa: CASSLVSGALNQPQHF
cdr3_nt: TGTGCCAGCAGCTTAGTATCAGGGGCACTCAATCAGCCCCAGCATTTT

v_call: TRBV6-1
d_call: TRBD1
j_call: TRBJ1-5
clone_size: many
cdr3_aa: CASSEAEGAGNQPQHF
cdr3_nt: TGTGCCAGCAGTGAAGCTGAGGGGGCCGGCAATCAGCCCCAGCATTTT

v_call: TRBV29-1
d_call: -
j_call: TRBJ2-2
clone_size: -
cdr3_aa: CSVGGTGELFF
cdr3_nt: TGCAGCGTTGGCGGAACCGGGGAGCTGTTTTTT

v_call: TRBV28
d_call: -
j_call: TRBJ2-7
clone_size: -
cdr3_aa: CASSSYTPRAYF
cdr3_nt: TGTGCCAGCAGTTCCTATACCCCTCGGGCGTACTTC

v_call: TRBV4-1
d_call: -
j_call: TRBJ1-5
clone_size: -
cdr3_aa: CASSQDAGRAQPQHF
cdr3_nt: TGCGCCAGCAGCCAAGATGCGGGGAGGGCGCAGCCCCAGCATTTT

v_call: TRBV2
d_call: -
j_call: TRBJ2-3
clone_size: -
cdr3_aa: CASSVSPGSTDTQYF
cdr3_nt: TGTGCCAGCAGTGTCTCCCCCGGGAGCACAGATACGCAGTATTTT

v_call: TRBV28
d_call: -
j_call: TRBJ2-7
clone_size: -
cdr3_aa: CASSLVQGEQYF
cdr3_nt: TGTGCCAGCAGTTTAGTCCAGGGCGAGCAGTACTTC

v_call: TRBV7-2
d_call: -
j_call: TRBJ2-1
clone_size: -
cdr3_aa: CASSLAGREQFF
cdr3_nt: TGTGCCAGCAGCTTAGCGGGACGGGAGCAGTTCTTC

v_call: TRBV4-3
d_call: -
j_call: TRBJ2-7
clone_size: -
cdr3_aa: CASSQGGGHLYEQYF
cdr3_nt: TGCGCCAGCAGCCAAGGCGGGGGCCACCTCTACGAGCAGTACTTC